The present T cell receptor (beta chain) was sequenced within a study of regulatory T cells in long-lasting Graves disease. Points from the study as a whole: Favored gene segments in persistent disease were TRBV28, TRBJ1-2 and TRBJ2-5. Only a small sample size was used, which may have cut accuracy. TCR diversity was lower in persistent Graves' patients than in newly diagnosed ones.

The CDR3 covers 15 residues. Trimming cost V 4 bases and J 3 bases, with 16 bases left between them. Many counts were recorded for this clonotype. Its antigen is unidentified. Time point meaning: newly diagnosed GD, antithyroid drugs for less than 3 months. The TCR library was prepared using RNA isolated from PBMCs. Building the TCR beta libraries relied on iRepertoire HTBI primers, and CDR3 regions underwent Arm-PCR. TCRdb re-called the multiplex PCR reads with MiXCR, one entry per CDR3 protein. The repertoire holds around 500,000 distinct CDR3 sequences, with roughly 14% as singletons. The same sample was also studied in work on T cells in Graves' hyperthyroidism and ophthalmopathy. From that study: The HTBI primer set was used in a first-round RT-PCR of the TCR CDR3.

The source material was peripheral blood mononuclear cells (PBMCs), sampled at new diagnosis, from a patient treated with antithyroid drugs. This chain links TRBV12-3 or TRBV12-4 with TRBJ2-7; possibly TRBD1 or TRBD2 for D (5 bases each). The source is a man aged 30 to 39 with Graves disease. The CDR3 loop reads CASSSSGRRVYEQYF. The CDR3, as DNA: TGTGCCAGCAGTTCCTCGGGACGGCGAGTCTACGAGCAGTACTTC.